This TCR beta chain stems from a study of blood T cell repertoires in COVID-19. Overall study context: Specimens from acute and convalescent COVID-19 originated in the United States, Italy and Spain.

Participants were aged about 18 to 100 years from approximately 25 US areas. Cohort 3 donors counted as recovered after two negative PCRs, clearance, or resolved symptoms. Trimming cost V 2 bases and J 4 bases, with 14 bases left between them. The CDR3 has 15 residues. Per the germline V gene, CDR1 is SGHVS and CDR2 is FQNEAQ. Per the study methods: The authors estimated nucleated cell counts from reference gene primer amplification. Sequencing was performed with immunoSEQ multiplex PCR; in TCRdb, only in-frame clones are kept and a portion is missing. From that table come the V and J calls and clone size; the DNA was used to work out D and trimming. The sample carries about 200,000 clones, approximately 86% recorded once.

This clonotype originated in a woman aged 30 to 39 who had recovered from COVID-19. Sequenced: PBMCs or T cells enriched from blood (not recorded which). This chain uses TRBV7-8 with TRBJ1-1; tentative D call: TRBD1 (5 bases). The CDR3 loop is CASSLKGSGGTEAFF. In nucleotides, the CDR3 is TGTGCCAGCAGCTTAAAAGGCAGCGGGGGCACTGAAGCTTTCTTT.